This T cell receptor (beta chain) was profiled in a study of PD-1 blockade in mismatch repair-deficient tumors. Study-wide background: All were previously treated, progressing patients with over 9 mismatch repair-deficient cancer types.

Of note for this clone: This specimen includes other DNA sequences encoding the same CDR3.

Profiling relied on immunoSEQ multiplex PCR, and the TCRdb table lists in-frame clones only, not all of them. Of over 100,000 clones in the sample, about 80% were seen once. Germline V gene lookup returns CDR1 SGHRS and CDR2 YFSETQ. V was pared by 2 bases and J by 2 bases, with 1 base of the junction left unmatched. The CDR3 contains 13 residues. The TCR originated in an adult with mismatch repair-deficient cancer. The rearrangement joins TRBV5-1 to TRBJ2-7; 7 nucleotides agree with TRBD1. The sample was peripheral blood, taken approximately 60 weeks after starting pembrolizumab. The CDR3 nucleotides are TGCGCCAGCAGCTTCGGACAGGCCTACGAGCAGTACTTC. This sequence encodes CASSFGQAYEQYF.